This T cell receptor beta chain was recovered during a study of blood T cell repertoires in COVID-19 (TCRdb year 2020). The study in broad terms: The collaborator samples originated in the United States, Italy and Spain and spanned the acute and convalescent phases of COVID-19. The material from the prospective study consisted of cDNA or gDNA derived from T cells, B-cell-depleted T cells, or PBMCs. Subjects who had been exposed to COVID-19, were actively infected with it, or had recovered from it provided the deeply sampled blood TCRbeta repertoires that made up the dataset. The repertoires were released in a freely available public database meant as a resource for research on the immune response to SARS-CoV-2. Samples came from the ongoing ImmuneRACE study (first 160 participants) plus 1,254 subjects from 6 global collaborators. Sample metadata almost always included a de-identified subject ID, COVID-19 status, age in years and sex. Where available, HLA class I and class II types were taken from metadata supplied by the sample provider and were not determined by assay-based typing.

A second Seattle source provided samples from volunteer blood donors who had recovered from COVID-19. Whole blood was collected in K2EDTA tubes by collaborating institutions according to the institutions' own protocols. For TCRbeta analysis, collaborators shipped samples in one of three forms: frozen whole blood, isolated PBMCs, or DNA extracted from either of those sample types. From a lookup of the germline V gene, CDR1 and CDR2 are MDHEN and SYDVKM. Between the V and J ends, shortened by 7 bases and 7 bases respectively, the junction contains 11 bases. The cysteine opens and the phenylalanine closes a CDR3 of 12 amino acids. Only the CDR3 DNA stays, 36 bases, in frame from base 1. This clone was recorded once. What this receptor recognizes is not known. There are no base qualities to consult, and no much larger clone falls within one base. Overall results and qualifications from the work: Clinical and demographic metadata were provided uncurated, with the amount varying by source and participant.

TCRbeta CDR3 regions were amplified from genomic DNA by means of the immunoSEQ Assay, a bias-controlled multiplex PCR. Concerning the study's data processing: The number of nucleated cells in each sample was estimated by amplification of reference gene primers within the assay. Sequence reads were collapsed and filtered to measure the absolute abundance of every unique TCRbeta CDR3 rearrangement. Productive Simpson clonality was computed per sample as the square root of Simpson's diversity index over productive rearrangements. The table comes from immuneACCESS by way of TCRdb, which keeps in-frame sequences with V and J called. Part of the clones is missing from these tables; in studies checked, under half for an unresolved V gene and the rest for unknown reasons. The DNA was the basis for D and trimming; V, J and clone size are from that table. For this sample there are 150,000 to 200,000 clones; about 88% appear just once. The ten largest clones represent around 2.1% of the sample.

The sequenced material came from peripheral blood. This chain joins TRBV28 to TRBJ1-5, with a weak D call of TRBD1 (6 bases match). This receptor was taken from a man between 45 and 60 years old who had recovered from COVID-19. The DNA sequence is TGTGCCAGCAATGAACAGGGACAGCCCCAGCATTTT. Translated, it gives CASNEQGQPQHF.